The TCR beta chain under discussion was sequenced for a study of cytomegalovirus exposure and HLA in healthy donors. Trimming at V came to 0 bases and at J to 6 bases, leaving 4 bases not matched to a gene. The CDR3 is made up of 15 amino acids. Germline assignment: CDR1 SGHRS and CDR2 YFSETQ. This clone has a handful of counts. The primer mix had 60 Vbeta and 13 Jbeta primers. The method was immunoSEQ multiplex PCR; TCRdb's version includes in-frame clones alone and lacks a portion of them. Of roughly 200,000 clones detected, around 80% appear once; the ten largest clones hold around 2.9%. Material: PBMCs. This sequence joins TRBV5-1 and TRBJ1-5, with 9 bases lining up with TRBD1. The receptor was derived from a woman aged 55-70 years in good health and CMV-seropositive. CDR3 coding DNA: TGCGCCAGCAGCTTGGGACAGGGGGTAGCTCAGCCCCAGCATTTT. Protein sequence: CASSLGQGVAQPQHF.